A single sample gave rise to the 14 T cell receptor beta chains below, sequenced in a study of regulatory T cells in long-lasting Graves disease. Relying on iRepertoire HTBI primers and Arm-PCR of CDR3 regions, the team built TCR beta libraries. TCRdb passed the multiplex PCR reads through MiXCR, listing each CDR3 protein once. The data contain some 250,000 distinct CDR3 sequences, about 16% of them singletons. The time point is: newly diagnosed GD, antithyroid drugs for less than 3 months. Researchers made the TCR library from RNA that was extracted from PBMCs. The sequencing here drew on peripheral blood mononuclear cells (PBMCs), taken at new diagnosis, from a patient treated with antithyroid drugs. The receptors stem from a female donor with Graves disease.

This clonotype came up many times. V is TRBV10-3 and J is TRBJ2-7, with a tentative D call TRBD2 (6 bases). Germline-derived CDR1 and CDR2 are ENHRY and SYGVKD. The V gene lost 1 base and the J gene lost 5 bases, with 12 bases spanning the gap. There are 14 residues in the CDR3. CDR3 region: CAISEFTGEDEQYF. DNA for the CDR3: TGTGCCATCAGTGAGTTTACGGGAGAGGACGAGCAGTACTTC.

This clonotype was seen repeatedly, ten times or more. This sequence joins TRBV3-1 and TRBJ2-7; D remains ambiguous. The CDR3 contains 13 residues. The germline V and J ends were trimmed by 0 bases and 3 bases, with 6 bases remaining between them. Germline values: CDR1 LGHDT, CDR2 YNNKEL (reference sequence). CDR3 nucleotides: TGTGCCAGCAGCCAAGATTTCGGCTACGAGCAGTACTTC. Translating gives CASSQDFGYEQYF.

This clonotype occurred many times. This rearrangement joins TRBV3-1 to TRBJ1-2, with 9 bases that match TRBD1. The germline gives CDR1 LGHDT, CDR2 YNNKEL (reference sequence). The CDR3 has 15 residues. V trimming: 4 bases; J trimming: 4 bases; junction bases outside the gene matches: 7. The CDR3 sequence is CASSPRDRESYGYTF. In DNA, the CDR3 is TGTGCCAGCAGCCCCCGGGACAGGGAGTCCTATGGCTACACCTTC.

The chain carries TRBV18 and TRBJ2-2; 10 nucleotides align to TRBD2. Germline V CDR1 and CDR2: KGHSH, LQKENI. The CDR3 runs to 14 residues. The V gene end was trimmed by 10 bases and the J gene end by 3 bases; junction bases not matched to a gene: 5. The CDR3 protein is CATSGLAHTGELFF. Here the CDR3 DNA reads TGTGCCACCTCGGGACTAGCGCACACCGGGGAGCTGTTTTTT.

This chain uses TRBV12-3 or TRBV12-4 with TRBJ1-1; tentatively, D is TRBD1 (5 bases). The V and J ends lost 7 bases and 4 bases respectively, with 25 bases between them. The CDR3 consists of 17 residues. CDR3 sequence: CASTTEGYTDLATEAFF. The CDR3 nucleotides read TGTGCCAGCACCACGGAGGGGTACACTGACCTAGCCACTGAAGCTTTCTTT.

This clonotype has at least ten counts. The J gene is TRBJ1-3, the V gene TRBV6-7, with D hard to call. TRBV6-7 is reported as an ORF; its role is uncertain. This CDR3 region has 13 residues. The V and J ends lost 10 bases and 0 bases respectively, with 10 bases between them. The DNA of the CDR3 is TGTGCCACCCTGGACTACTCTGGAAACACCATATATTTT. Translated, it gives CATLDYSGNTIYF.

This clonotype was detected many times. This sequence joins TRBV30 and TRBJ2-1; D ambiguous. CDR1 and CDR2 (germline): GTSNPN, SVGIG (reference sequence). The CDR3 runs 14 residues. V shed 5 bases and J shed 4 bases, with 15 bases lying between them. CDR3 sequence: CAWVPAAGYNEQFF. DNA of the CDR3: TGTGCCTGGGTACCCGCGGCAGGTTACAATGAGCAGTTCTTC.

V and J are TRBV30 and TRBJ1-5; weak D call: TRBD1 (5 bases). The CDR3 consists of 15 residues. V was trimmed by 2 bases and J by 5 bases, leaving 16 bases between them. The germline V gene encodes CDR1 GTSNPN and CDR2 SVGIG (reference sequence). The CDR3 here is CAWSPFWGRHQPQHF. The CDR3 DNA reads TGTGCCTGGAGTCCGTTCTGGGGCAGGCATCAGCCCCAGCATTTT.

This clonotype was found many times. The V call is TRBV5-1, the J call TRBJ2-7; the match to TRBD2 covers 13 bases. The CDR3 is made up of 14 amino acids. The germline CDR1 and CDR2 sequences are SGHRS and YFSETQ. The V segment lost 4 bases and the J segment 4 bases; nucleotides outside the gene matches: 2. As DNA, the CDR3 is TGCGCCAGCAGCATGGGACTAGCGGGATACGAGCAGTACTTC. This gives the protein CASSMGLAGYEQYF.

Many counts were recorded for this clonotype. Here the CDR3 DNA reads TGTGCCAGCTGCAACTGGGTAGCGGGAAACACCGGGGAGCTGTTTTTT. Amino acid sequence: CASCNWVAGNTGELFF. The chain employs TRBV11-2 and TRBJ2-2; 8 nucleotides agree with TRBD2. Germline V gene data show CDR1 as SGHAT and CDR2 as FQNNGV. The CDR3 loop spans 16 amino acids. Losses at the gene ends were 8 bases for V and 2 bases for J; bases not matched to a gene: 10.

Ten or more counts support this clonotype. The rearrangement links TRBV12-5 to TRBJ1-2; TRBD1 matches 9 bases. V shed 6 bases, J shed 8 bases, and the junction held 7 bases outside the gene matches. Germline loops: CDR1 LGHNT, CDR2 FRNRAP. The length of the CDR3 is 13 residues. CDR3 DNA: TGTGCTAGTGGCCTAGACAGGGGGAAAGGCTACACCTTC. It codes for CASGLDRGKGYTF.

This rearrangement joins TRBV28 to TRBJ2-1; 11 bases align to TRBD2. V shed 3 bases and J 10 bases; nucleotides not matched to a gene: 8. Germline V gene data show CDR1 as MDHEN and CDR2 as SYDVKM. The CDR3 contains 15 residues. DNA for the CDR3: TGTGCCAGCAGTTTCCCTGGTAGCGGGAGGGGCGAGCAGTTCTTC. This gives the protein CASSFPGSGRGEQFF.

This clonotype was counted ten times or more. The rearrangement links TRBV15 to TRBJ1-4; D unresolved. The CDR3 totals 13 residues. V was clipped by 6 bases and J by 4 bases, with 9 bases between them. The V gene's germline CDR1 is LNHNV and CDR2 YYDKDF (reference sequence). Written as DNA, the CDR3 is TGTGCCACCAGTCAGGACCTTAATGAAAAACTGTTTTTT. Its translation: CATSQDLNEKLFF.

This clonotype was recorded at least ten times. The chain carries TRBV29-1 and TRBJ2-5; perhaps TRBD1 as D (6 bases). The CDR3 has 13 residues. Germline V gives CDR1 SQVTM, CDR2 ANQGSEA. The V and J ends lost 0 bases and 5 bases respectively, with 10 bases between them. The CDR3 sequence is CSVEEGAGETQYF. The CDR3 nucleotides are TGCAGCGTTGAAGAGGGGGCCGGGGAGACCCAGTACTTC.